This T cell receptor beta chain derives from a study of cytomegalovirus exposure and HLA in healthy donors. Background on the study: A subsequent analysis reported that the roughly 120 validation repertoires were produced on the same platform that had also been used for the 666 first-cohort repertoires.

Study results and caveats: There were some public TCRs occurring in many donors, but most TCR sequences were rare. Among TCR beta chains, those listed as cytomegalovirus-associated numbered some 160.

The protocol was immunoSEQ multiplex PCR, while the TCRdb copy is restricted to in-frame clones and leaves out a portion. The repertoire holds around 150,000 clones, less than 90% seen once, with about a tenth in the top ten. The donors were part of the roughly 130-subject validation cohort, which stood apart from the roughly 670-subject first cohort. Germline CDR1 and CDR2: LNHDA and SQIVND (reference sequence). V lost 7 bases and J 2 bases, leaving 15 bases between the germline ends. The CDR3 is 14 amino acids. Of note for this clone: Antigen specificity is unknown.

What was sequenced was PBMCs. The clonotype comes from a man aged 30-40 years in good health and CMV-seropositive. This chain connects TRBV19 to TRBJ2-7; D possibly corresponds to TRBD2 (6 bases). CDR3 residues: CASNMLGGPYEQYF. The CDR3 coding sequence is TGTGCCAGTAATATGTTGGGGGGACCCTACGAGCAGTACTTC. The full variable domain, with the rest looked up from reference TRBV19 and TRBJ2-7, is DGGITQSPKYLFRKEGQNVTLSCEQNLNHDAMYWYRQDPGQGLRLIYYSQIVNDFQKGDIAEGYSVSREKKESFPLTVTSAQKNPTAFYLCASNMLGGPYEQYFGPGTRLTVT.